This T cell receptor (beta chain) was identified in a study of blood T cell repertoires in COVID-19. Turning to the study itself: From the United States, Italy and Spain came samples of acute and convalescent COVID-19.

Germline V gives CDR1 LNHDA, CDR2 SQIVND (reference sequence). The CDR3 totals 17 residues. The trim removed 1 base at V and 4 bases at J, leaving 8 bases unmatched. Assay: immunoSEQ multiplex PCR; the TCRdb copy retains only in-frame clones and omits some. The table includes 70,000 or so clones, around nine tenths detected once. The sequenced sample was peripheral blood. V is TRBV19 and J is TRBJ2-5, with 11 nucleotides matching TRBD1. The clonotype originates from a human donor in a cohort sampled during active COVID-19. The CDR3 sequence is CASSIGPGQGGRETQYF. The CDR3 DNA reads TGTGCCAGTAGTATAGGACCGGGACAGGGGGGTCGAGAGACCCAGTACTTC.